This T cell receptor (beta chain) was identified during a study of T cell responses to AZD1222 COVID-19 vaccine. Assay: immunoSEQ multiplex PCR; the TCRdb copy retains only in-frame clones and omits some. The sample contains some 120,000 clones, roughly 92% of which appear only once. V shed 3 bases and J 8 bases; nucleotides not matched to a gene: 7. CDR1 is MDHEN and CDR2 is SYDVKM in the germline V gene. This CDR3 has 14 amino acids. The chain employs TRBV28 and TRBJ1-3; 7 bases match TRBD1. The specimen comprised peripheral blood, sampled on day 0 of AZD1222 vaccination. This receptor was obtained from an adult in good health. CDR3 coding DNA: TGTGCCAGCAGTTTTCGCAGGGGGGTATACACCATATATTTT. The encoded protein is CASSFRRGVYTIYF. The full variable domain, its missing parts supplied by reference TRBV28 and TRBJ1-3, is DVKVTQSSRYLVKRTGEKVFLECVQDMDHENMFWYRQDPGLGLRLIYFSYDVKMKEKGDIPEGYSVSREKKERFSLILESASTNQTSMYLCASSFRRGVYTIYFGEGSWLTVV.